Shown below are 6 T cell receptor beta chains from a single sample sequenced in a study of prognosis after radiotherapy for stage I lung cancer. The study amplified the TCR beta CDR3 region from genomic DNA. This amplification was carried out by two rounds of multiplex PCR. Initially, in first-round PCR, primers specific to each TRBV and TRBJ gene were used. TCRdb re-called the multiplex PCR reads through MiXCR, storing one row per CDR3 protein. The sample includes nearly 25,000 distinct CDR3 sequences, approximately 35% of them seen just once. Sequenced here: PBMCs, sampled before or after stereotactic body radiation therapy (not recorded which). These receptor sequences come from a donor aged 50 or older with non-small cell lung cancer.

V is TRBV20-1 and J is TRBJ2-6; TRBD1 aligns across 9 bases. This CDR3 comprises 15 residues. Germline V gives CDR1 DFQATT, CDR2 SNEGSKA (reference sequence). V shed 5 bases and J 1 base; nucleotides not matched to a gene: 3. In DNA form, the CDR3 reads TGCAGTGCTTCCGGGACAGGGTCTGGGGCCAACGTCCTGACTTTC. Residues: CSASGTGSGANVLTF.

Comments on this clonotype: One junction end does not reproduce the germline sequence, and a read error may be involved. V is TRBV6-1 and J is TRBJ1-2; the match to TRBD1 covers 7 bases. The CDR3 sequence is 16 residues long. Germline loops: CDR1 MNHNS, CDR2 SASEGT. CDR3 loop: CASSEDTTGSIYGYTF. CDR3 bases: TGTGCCAGCAGCGAAGACACGACAGGGAGCATCTATGGCTACACCTTC.

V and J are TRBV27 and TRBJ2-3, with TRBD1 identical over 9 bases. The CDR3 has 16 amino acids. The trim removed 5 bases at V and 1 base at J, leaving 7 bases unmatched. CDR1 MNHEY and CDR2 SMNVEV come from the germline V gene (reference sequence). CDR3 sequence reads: CASSTSDRGGTDTQYF. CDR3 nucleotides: TGTGCCAGCAGTACCTCGGACAGGGGTGGCACAGATACGCAGTATTTT.

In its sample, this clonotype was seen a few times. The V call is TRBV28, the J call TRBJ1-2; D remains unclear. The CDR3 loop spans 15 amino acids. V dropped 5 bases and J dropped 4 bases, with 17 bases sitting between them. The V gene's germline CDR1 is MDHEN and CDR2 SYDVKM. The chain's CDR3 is CASSLTGGRSYGYTF. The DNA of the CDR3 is TGTGCCAGCAGTCTCACTGGTGGGCGCTCCTATGGCTACACCTTC.

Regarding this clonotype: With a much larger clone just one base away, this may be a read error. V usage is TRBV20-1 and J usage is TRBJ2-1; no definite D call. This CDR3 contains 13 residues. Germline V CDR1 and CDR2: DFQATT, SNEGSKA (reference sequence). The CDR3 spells CSASEESYNERFF. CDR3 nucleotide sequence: TGCAGTGCTAGCGAGGAGTCCTACAATGAGCGGTTCTTC.

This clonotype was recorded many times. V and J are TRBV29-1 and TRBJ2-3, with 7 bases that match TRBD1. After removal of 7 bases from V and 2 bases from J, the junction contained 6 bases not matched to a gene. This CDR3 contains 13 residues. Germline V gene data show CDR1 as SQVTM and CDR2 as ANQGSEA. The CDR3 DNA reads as TGCAGCGGGGACAGCCCTTACACAGATACGCAGTATTTT. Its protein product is CSGDSPYTDTQYF.